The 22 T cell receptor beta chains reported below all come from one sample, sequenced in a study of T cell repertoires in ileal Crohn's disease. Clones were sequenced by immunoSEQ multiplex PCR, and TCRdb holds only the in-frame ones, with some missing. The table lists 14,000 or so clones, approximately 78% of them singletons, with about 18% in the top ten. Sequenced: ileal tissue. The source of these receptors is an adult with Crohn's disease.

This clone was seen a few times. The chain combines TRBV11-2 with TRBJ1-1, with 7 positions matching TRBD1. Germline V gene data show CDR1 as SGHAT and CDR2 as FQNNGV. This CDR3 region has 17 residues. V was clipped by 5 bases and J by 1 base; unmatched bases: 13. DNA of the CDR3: TGTGCCAGCAGCCGAGACAGGGCCTCAGGGGGGAACACTGAAGCTTTCTTT. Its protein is CASSRDRASGGNTEAFF.

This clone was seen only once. DNA for the CDR3: TGTGCCAGCAGCTTGCCCGGAGAAAAAGAGACCCAGTACTTC. It yields the protein CASSLPGEKETQYF. This sequence joins TRBV5-8 and TRBJ2-5; no definite D call. This CDR3 comprises 14 residues. Between the trimmed V and J ends, which lost 1 base and 3 bases, there was a span of 10 bases. Germline CDR1 SGHTS, CDR2 YDEGEE.

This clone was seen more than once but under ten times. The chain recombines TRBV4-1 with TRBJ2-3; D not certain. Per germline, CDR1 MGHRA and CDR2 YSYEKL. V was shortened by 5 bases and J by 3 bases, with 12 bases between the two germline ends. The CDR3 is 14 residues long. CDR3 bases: TGCGCCAGCAGCTTAAACAGCCCGACAGATACGCAGTATTTT. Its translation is CASSLNSPTDTQYF.

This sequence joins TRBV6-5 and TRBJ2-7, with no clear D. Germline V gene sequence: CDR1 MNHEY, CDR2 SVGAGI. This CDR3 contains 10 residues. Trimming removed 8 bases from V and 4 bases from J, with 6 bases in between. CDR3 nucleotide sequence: TGTGCCAGCCTAAAGTACGAGCAGTACTTC. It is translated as CASLKYEQYF.

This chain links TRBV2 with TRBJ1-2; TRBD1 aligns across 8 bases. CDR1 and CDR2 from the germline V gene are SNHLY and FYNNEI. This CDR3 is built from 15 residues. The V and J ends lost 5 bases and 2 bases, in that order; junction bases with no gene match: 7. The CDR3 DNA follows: TGTGCCAGCAGTTTTCAGGGGGCGAAGAACTATGGCTACACCTTC. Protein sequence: CASSFQGAKNYGYTF.

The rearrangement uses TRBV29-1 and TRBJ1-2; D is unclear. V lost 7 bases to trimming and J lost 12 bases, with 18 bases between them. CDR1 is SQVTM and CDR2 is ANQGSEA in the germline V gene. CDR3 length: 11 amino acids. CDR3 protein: CSAKEALQNTF. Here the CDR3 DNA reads TGCAGCGCTAAGGAGGCCCTCCAGAACACCTTC.

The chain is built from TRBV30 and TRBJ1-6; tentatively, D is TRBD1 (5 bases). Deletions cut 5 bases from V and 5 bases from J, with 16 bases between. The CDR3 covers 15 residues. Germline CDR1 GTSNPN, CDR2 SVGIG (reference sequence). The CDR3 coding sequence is TGTGCCTGGCGGCTTAAGGCAGGGAATAATTCACCCCTCCACTTT. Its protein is CAWRLKAGNNSPLHF. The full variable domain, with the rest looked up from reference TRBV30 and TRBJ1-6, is SQTIHQWPATLVQPVGSPLSLECTVEGTSNPNLYWYRQAAGRGLQLLFYSVGIGQISSEVPQNLSASRPQDRQFILSSKKLLLSDSGFYLCAWRLKAGNNSPLHFGNGTRLTVT.

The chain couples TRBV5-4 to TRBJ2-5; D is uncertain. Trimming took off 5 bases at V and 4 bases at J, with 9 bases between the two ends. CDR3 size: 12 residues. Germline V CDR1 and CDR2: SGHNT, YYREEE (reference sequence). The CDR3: CASSSDSETQYF. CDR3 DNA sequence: TGTGCCAGCAGTTCTGACTCAGAGACCCAGTACTTC.

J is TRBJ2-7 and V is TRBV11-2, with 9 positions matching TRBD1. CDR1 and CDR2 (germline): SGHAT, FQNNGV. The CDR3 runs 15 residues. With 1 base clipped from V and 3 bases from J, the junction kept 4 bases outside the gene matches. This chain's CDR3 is CASSLVGTGNYEQYF. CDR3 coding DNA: TGTGCCAGCAGCTTAGTAGGGACAGGGAACTACGAGCAGTACTTC. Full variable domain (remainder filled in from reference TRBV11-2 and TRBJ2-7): EAGVAQSPRYKIIEKRQSVAFWCNPISGHATLYWYQQILGQGPKLLIQFQNNGVVDDSQLPKDRFSAERLKGVDSTLKIQPAKLEDSAVYLCASSLVGTGNYEQYFGPGTRLTVT.

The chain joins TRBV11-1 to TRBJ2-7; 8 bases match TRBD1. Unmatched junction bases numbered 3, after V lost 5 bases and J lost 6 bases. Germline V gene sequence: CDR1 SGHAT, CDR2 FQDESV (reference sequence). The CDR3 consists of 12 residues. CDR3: CASSVTGGEQYF. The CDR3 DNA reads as TGTGCCAGCAGCGTCACAGGGGGCGAGCAGTACTTC.

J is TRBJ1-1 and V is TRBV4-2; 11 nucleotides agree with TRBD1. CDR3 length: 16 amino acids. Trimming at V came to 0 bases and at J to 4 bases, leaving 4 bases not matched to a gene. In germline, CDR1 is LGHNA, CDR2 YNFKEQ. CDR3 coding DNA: TGTGCCAGCAGCCAAGATCGGGACAGGGGGGCCACTGAAGCTTTCTTT. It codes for CASSQDRDRGATEAFF.

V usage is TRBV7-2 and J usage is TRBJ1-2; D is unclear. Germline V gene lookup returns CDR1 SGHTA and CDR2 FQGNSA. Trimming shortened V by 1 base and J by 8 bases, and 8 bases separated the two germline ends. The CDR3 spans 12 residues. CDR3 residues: CASSLDHRGYTF. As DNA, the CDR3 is TGTGCCAGCAGCTTAGACCACCGGGGCTACACCTTC.

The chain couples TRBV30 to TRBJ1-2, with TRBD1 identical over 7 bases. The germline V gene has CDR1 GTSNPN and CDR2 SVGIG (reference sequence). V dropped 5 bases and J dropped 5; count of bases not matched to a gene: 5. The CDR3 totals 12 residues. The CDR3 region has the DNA TGTGCCTGGGGGACAGAACTGTATGGCTACACCTTC. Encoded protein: CAWGTELYGYTF.

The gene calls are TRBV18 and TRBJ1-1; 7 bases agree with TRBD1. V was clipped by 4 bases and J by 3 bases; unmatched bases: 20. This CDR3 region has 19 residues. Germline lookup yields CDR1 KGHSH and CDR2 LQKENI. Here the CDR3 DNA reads TGTGCCAGCTCACAAAGCCCAGGAGGGGGCGCCGATTGGGACACTGAAGCTTTCTTT. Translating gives CASSQSPGGGADWDTEAFF.

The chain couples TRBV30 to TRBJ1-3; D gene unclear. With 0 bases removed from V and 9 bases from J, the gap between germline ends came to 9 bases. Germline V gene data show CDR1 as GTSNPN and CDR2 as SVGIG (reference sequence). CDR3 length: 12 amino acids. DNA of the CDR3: TGTGCCTGGAGTGTACTTGAGTCCACCATATATTTT. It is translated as CAWSVLESTIYF.

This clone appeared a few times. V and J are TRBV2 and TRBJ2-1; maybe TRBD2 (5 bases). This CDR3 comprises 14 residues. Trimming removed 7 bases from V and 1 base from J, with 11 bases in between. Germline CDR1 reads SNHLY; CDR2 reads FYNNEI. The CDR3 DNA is TGTGCCAGCAATCGGGAAAGGTCCTACAATGAGCAGTTCTTC. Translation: CASNRERSYNEQFF.

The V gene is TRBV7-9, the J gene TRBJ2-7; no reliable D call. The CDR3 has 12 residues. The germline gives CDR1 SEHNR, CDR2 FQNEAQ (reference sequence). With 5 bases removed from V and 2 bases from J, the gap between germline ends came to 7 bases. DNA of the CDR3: TGTGCCAGCAGCCAGTCCCCCTACGAGCAGTACTTC. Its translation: CASSQSPYEQYF.

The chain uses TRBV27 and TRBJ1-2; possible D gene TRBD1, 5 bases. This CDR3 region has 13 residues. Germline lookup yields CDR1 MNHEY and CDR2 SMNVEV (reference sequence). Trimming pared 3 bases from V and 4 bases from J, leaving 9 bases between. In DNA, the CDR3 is TGTGCCAGCAGTTTCCAACAGGCCTATGGCTACACCTTC. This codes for CASSFQQAYGYTF.

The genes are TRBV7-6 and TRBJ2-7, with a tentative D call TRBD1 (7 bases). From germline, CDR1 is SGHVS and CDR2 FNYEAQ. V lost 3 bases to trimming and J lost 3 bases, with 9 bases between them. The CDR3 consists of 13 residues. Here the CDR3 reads CASSFQGGYEQYF. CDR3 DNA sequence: TGTGCCAGCAGCTTTCAGGGGGGCTACGAGCAGTACTTC.

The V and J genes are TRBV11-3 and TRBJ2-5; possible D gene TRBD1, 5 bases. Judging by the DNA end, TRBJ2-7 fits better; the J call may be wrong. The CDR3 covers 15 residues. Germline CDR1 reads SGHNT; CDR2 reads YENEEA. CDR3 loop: CASSLDAGLGSEQYF. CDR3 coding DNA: TGTGCCAGCAGCTTAGATGCAGGGTTGGGCTCCGAGCAGTACTTC.

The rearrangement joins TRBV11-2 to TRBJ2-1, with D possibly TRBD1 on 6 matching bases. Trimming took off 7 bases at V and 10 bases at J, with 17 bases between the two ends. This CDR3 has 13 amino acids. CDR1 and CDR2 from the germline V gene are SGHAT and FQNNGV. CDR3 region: CASIQVRGGEQFF. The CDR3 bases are TGTGCCAGCATCCAGGTCAGGGGCGGGGAGCAGTTCTTC.

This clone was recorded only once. The CDR3: CASSLLAPTYEQYF. The CDR3, as DNA: TGTGCCAGCAGCCTGCTAGCGCCGACCTACGAGCAGTACTTC. The rearrangement links TRBV11-2 to TRBJ2-7, with D possibly being TRBD2 (6 bases). This CDR3 is 14 amino acids long. Germline CDR1 is SGHAT and CDR2 is FQNNGV. The germline V and J ends were trimmed by 5 bases and 2 bases, with 13 bases remaining between them.